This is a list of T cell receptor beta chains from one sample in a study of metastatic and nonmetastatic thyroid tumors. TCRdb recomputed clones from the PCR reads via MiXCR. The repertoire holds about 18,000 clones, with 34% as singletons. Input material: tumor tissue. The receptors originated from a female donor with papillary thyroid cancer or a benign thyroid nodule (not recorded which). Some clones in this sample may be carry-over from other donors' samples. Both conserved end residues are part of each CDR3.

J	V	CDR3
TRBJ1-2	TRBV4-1	CASSQGVRDRGGYTF
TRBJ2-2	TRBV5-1	CASSLGTSGPGELFF
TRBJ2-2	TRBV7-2	CASSLSMGLADTGELFF
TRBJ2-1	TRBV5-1	CASSFGTSNEQFF
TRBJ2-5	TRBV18	CASSPPSGKGETQYF
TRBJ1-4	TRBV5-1	CASSFGTGGANEKLFF
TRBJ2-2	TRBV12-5	CASGLYRSAGASRSELFF
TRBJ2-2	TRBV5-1	CASSLVPSGRNTGELFF
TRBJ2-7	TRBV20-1	CSANGVYEQYF
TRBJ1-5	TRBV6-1	CASRPPGQGLGAPQHF
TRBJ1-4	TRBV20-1	CSANRDGEKLFF
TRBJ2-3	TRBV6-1	CASSERGGEADTQYF
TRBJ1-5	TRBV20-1	CSAVLGSNSNQPQHF
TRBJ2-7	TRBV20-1	CSRGQGSSYEQYF
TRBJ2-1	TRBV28	CASSLVSGVGNEQFF
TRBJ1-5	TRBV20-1	CSANAGDQPQHF
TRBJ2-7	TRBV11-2	CASGTGTGGAREQYF
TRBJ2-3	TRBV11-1	CASLEADFNLGDTQYF
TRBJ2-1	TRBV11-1	CASSPRTSGSGEQFF
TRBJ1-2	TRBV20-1	CSARVGAYTGQGSNYGYTF